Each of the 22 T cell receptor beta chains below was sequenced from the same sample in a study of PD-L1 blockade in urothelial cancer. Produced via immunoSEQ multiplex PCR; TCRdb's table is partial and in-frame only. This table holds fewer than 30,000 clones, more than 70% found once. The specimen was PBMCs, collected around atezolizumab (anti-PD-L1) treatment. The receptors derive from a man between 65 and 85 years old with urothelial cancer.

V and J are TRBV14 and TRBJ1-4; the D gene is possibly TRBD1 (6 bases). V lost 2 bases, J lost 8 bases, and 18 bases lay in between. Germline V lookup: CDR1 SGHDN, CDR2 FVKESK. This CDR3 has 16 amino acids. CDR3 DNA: TGTGCCAGCAGCCAATCGGGCCCCCCTCAGGGGGAAAAACTGTTTTTT. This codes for CASSQSGPPQGEKLFF.

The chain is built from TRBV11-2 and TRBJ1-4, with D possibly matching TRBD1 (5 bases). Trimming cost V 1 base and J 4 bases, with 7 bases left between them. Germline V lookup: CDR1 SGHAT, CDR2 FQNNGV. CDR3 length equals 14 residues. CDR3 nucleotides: TGTGCCAGCAGCTTAGGACAGCTTAATGAAAAACTGTTTTTT. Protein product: CASSLGQLNEKLFF.

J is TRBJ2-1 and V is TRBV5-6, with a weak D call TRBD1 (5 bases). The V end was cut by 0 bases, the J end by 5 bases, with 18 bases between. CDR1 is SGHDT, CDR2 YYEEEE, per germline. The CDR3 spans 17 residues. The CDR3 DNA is TGTGCCAGCAGCTTGGAACTTGGACAACGGGTCCACAATGAGCAGTTCTTC. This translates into CASSLELGQRVHNEQFF. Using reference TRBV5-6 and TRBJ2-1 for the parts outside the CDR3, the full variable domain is DAGVTQSPTHLIKTRGQQVTLRCSPKSGHDTVSWYQQALGQGPQFIFQYYEEEERQRGNFPDRFSGHQFPNYSSELNVNALLLGDSALYLCASSLELGQRVHNEQFFGPGTRLTVL.

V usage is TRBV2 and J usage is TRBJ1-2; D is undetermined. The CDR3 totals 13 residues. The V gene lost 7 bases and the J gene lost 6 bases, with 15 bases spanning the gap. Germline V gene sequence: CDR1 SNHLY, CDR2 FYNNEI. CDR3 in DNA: TGTGCCAGCAATGAGTGGGCGCTTAATGGCTACACCTTC. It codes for CASNEWALNGYTF.

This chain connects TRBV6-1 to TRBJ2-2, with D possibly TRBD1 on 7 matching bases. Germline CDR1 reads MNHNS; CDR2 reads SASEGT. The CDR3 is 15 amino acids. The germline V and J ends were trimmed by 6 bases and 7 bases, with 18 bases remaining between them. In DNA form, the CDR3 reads TGTGCCAGCAGGGACTACATTCAGGGGGACGGGGAGCTGTTTTTT. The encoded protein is CASRDYIQGDGELFF.

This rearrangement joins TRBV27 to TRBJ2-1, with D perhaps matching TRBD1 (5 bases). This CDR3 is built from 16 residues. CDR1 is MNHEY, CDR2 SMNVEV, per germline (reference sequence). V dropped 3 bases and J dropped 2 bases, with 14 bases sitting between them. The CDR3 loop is CASSLFRAIPYNEQFF. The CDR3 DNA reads TGTGCCAGCAGTTTGTTCAGGGCTATCCCCTACAATGAGCAGTTCTTC.

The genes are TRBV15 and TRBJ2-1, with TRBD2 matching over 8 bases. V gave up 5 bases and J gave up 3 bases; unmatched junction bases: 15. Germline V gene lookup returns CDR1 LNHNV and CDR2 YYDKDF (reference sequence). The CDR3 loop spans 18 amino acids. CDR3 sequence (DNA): TGTGCCACCAGCGTACGCCTTGGGGGGGCGGGAGGCTACAATGAGCAGTTCTTC. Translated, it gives CATSVRLGGAGGYNEQFF.

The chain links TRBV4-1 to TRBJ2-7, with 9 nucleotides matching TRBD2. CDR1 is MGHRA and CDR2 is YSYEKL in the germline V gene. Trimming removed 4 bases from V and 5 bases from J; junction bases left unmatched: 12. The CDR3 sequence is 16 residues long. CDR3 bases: TGCGCCAGCAGCCTGAGTCTTAGCGGGAGTTGGGACGAGCAGTACTTC. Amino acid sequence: CASSLSLSGSWDEQYF.

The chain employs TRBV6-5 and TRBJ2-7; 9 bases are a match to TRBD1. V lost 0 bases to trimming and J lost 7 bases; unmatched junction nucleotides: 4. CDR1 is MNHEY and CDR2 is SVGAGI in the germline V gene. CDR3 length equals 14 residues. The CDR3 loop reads CASSYSGTGSEQYF. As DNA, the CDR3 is TGTGCCAGCAGTTACTCCGGGACAGGGAGTGAGCAGTACTTC.

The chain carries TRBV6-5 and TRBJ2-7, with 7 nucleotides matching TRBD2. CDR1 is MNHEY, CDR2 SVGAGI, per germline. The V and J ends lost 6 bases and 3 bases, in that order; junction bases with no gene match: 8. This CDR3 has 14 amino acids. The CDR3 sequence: CASRPGPGGYEQYF. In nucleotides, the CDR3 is TGTGCCAGCAGACCAGGGCCGGGGGGCTACGAGCAGTACTTC.

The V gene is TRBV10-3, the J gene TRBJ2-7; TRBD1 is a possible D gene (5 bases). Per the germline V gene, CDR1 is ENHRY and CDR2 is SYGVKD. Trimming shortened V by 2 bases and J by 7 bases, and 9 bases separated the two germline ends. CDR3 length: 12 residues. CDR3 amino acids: CAISEHKGEQYF. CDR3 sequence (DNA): TGTGCCATCAGTGAGCATAAGGGGGAGCAGTACTTC.

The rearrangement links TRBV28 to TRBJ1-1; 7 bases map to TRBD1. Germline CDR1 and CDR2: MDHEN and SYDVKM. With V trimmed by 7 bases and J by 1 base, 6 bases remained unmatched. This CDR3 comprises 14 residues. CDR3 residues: CASTRTGENTEAFF. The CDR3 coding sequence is TGTGCCAGCACGCGTACAGGGGAGAACACTGAAGCTTTCTTT.

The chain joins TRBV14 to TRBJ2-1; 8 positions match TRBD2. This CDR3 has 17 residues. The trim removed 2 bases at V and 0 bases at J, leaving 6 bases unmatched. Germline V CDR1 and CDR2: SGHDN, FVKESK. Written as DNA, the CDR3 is TGTGCCAGCAGCCAACTTCTACTAGCGGACTCCTACAATGAGCAGTTCTTC. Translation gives CASSQLLLADSYNEQFF.

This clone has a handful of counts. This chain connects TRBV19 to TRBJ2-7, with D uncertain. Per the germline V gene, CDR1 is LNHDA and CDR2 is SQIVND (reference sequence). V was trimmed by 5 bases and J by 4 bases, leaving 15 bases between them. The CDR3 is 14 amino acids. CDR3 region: CASSQAILLYEQYF. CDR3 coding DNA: TGTGCCAGTAGTCAAGCCATCCTTCTATACGAGCAGTACTTC. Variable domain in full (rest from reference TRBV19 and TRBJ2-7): DGGITQSPKYLFRKEGQNVTLSCEQNLNHDAMYWYRQDPGQGLRLIYYSQIVNDFQKGDIAEGYSVSREKKESFPLTVTSAQKNPTAFYLCASSQAILLYEQYFGPGTRLTVT.

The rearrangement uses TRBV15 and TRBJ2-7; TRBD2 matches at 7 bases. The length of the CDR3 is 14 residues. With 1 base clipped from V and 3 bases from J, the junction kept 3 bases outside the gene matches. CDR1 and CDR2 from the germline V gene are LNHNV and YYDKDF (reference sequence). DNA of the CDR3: TGTGCCACCAGCAGAGGTCCTAGCGGCTACGAGCAGTACTTC. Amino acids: CATSRGPSGYEQYF.

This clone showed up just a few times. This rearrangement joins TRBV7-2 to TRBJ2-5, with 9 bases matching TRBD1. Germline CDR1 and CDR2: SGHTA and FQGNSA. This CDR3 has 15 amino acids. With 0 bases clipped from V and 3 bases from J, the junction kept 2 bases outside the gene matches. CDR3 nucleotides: TGTGCCAGCAGCTTAGCGGGGACAGGGAAAGAGACCCAGTACTTC. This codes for CASSLAGTGKETQYF.

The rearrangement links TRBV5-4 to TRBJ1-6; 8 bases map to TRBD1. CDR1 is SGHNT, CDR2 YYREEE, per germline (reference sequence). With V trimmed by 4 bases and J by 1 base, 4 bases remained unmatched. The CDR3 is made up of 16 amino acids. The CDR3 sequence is CASSGRTGSYNSPLHF. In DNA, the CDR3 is TGTGCCAGCAGCGGGAGGACAGGGTCCTATAATTCACCCCTCCACTTT. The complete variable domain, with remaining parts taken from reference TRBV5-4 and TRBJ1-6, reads ETGVTQSPTHLIKTRGQQVTLRCSSQSGHNTVSWYQQALGQGPQFIFQYYREEENGRGNFPPRFSGLQFPNYSSELNVNALELDDSALYLCASSGRTGSYNSPLHFGNGTRLTVT.

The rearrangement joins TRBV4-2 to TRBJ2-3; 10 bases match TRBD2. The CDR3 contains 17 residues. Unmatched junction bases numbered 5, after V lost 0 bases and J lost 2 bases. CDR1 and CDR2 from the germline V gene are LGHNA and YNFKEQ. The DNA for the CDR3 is TGTGCCAGCAGCCAAGAGATAGCGGGAGGCAACACAGATACGCAGTATTTT. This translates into CASSQEIAGGNTDTQYF.

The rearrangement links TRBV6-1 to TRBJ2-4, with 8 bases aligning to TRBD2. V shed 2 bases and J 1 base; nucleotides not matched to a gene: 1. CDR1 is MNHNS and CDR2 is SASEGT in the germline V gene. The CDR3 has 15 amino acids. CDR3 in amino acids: CASSEPGGAKNIQYF. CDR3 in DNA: TGTGCCAGCAGTGAACCGGGAGGGGCCAAAAACATTCAGTACTTC.

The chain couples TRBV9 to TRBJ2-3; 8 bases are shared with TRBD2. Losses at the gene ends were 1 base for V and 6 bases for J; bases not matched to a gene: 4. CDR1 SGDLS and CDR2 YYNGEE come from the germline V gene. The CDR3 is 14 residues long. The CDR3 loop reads CASSVRPSGDTQYF. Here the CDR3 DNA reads TGTGCCAGCAGCGTACGTCCTAGCGGGGATACGCAGTATTTT. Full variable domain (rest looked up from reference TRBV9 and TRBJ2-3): DSGVTQTPKHLITATGQRVTLRCSPRSGDLSVYWYQQSLDQGLQFLIQYYNGEERAKGNILERFSAQQFPDLHSELNLSSLELGDSALYFCASSVRPSGDTQYFGPGTRLTVL.

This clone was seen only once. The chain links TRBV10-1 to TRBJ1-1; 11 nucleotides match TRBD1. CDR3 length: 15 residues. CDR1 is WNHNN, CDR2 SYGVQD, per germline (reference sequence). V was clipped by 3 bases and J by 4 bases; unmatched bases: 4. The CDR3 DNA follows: TGCGCCAGCAGTGACCTCGGGACAGGGGGCACTGAAGCTTTCTTT. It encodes CASSDLGTGGTEAFF.

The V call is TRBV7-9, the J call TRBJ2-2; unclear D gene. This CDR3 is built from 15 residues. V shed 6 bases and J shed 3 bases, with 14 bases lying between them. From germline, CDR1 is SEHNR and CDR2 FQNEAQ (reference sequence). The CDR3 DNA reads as TGTGCCAGCAGTCTTGGGCCTCATGACACCGGGGAGCTGTTTTTT. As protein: CASSLGPHDTGELFF.